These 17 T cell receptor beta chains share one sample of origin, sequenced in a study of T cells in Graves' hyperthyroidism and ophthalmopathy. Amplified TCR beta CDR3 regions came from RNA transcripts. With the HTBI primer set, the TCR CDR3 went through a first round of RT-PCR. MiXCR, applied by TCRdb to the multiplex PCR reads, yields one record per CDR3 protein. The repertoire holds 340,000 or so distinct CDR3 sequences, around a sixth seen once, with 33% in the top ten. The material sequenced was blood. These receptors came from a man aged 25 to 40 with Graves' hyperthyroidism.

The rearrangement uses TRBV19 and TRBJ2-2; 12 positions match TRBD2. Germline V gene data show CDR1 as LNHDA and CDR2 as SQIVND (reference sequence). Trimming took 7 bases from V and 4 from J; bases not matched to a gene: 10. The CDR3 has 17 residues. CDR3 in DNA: TGTGCCAGTAAACGACTAGCGGGAGCCTCGGGCACCGGGGAGCTGTTTTTT. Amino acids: CASKRLAGASGTGELFF.

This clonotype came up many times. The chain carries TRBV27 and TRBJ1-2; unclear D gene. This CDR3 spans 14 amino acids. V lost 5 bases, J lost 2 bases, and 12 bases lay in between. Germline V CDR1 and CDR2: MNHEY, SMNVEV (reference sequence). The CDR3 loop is CASSLGSPNYGYTF. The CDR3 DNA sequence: TGTGCCAGCAGTCTAGGCAGCCCGAACTATGGCTACACCTTC.

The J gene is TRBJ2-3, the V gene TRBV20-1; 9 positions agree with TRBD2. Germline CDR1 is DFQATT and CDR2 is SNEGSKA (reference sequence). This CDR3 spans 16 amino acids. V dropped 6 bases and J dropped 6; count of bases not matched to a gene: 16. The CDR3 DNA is TGCAGTGCCCACCGTCAGGCGGGAGGGTCGGCCGATACGCAGTATTTT. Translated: CSAHRQAGGSADTQYF.

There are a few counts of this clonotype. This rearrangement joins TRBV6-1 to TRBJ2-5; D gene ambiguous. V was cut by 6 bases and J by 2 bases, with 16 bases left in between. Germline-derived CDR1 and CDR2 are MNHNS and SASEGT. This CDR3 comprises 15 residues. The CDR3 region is CASSTWSKIQETQYF. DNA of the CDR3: TGTGCCAGCAGCACGTGGTCGAAAATTCAAGAGACCCAGTACTTC.

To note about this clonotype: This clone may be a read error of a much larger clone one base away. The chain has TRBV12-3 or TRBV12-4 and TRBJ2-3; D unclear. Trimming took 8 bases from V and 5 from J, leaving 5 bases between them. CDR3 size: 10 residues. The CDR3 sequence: CASDQDTQYF. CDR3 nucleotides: TGTGCCAGCGACCAAGATACGCAGTATTTT.

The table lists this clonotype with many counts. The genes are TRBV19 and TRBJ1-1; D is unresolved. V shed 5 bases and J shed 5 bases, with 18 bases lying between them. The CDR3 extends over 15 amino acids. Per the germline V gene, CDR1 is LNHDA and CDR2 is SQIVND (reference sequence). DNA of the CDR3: TGTGCCAGTAGTCTCAATGCGGAGACTGGGACTGAAGCTTTCTTT. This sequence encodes CASSLNAETGTEAFF.

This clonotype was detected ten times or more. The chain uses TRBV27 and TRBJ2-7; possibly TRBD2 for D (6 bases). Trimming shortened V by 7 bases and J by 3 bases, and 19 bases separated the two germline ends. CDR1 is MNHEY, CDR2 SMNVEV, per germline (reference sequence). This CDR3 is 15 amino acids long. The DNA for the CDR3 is TGTGCCAGCAAACCCCGATCCGGGGGTAGCTACGAGCAGTACTTC. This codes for CASKPRSGGSYEQYF.

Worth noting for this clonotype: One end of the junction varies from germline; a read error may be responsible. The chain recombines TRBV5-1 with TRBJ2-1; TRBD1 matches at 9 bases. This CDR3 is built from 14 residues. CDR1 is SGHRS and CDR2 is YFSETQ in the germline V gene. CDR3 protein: CASSLETGGGEQFF. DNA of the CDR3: TGTGCCAGCAGCTTGGAGACAGGGGGGGGGGAGCAGTTCTTC.

The CDR3 DNA reads as TGTGCCATCATGTGGGATGTCGGTGGCTACACCTTC. It yields the protein CAIMWDVGGYTF. V usage is TRBV10-3 and J usage is TRBJ1-2; no reliable D call. Germline CDR1 reads ENHRY; CDR2 reads SYGVKD. V gave up 7 bases and J gave up 7 bases, with 13 bases separating them. The length of the CDR3 is 12 residues.

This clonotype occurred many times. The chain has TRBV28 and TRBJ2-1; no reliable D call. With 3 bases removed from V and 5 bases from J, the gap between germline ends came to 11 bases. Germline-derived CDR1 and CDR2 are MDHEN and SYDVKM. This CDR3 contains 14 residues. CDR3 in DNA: TGTGCCAGCAGTTTTGAATTCGGCCACAATGAGCAGTTCTTC. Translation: CASSFEFGHNEQFF.

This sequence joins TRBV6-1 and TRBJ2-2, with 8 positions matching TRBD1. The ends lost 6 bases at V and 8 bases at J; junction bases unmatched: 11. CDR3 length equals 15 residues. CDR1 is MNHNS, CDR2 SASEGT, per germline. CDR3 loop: CASSLTLTGDGELFF. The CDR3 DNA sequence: TGTGCCAGCAGCCTGACCTTGACAGGGGATGGGGAGCTGTTTTTT.

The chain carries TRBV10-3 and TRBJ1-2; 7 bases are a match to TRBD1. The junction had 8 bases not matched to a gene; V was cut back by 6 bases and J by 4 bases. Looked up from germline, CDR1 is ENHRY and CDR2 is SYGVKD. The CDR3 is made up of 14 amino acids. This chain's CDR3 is CAIRSSRGVYGYTF. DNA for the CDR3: TGTGCCATCAGGAGCTCCAGGGGGGTCTATGGCTACACCTTC.

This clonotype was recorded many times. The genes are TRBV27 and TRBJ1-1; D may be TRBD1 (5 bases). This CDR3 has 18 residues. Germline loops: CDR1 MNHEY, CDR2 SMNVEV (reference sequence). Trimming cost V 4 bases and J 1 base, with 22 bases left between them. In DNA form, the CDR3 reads TGTGCCAGCAGTTCCGTCGGGGGGGAATTACTCGGGAACACTGAAGCTTTCTTT. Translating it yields CASSSVGGELLGNTEAFF.

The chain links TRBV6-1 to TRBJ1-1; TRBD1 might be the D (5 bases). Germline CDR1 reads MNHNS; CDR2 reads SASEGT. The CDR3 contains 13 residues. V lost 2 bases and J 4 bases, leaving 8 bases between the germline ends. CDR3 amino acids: CASSERGGTEAFF. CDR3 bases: TGTGCCAGCAGTGAACGGGGGGGCACTGAAGCTTTCTTT.

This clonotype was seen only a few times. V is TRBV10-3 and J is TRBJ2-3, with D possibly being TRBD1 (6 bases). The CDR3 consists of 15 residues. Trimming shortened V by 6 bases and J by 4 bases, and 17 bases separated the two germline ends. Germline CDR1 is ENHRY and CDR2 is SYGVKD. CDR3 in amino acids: CAIRGDTSEADTQYF. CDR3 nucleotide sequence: TGTGCCATCAGGGGGGACACCTCTGAGGCAGATACGCAGTATTTT.

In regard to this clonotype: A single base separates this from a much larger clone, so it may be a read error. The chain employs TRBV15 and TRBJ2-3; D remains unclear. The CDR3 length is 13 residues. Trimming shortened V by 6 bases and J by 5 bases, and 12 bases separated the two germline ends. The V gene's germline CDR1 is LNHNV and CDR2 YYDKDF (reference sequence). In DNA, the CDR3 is TGTGCCACCAGTGTTATGACCCTAGATACGCAGTATTTT. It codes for CATSVMTLDTQYF. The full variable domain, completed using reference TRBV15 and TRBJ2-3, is DAMVIQNPRYQVTQFGKPVTLSCSQTLNHNVMYWYQQKSSQAPKLLFHYYDKDFNNEADTPDNFQSRRPNTSFCFLDIRSPGLGDTAMYLCATSVMTLDTQYFGPGTRLTVL.

For the CDR3, the DNA is TGTGCCAGCAGCCCTCGGACTAGTGAGGGCAATGAGCAGTTCTTC. Translated, it gives CASSPRTSEGNEQFF. V usage is TRBV9 and J usage is TRBJ2-1, with 7 bases lining up with TRBD2. The CDR3 runs to 15 residues. Looked up from germline, CDR1 is SGDLS and CDR2 is YYNGEE. Losses at the gene ends were 4 bases for V and 6 bases for J; bases not matched to a gene: 10. The variable domain in full, with the rest retrieved from reference TRBV9 and TRBJ2-1, is DSGVTQTPKHLITATGQRVTLRCSPRSGDLSVYWYQQSLDQGLQFLIQYYNGEERAKGNILERFSAQQFPDLHSELNLSSLELGDSALYFCASSPRTSEGNEQFFGPGTRLTVL.